This T cell receptor beta chain originates from a study of early T cells in non-severe SARS-CoV-2 infection. TCRdb re-called the 5' RACE reads through MiXCR, storing one row per CDR3 protein. The repertoire consists of 50,000 to 80,000 distinct CDR3 sequences, with 4.9% occurring once and the leading ten covering 4.5% to 5.5%. Looked up from germline, CDR1 is SGHDT and CDR2 is YYEEEE. The CDR3 sequence is 14 residues long. Trimming pared 4 bases from V and 7 bases from J, leaving 17 bases between. The sample holds many counts of this clonotype. The V and J genes are TRBV5-6 and TRBJ1-2; weak D call: TRBD1 (6 bases). Specimen: whole blood. This receptor was obtained from an adult who was a healthcare worker with PCR-confirmed SARS-CoV-2 infection or an uninfected control (not recorded which). CDR3 DNA sequence: TGTGCCAGCAGCCCCGTTGGGGGGCGGTTTGGCTACACCTTC. The encoded protein is CASSPVGGRFGYTF.